Sequencing of this T cell receptor beta chain was carried out in a study of vaccination and CD4 T cells after COVID-19 (dated by TCRdb to about 2022). Some background on the complete study: The convalescent cohort comprised six males and four females, including two Hispanic individuals, seven Caucasians, two Asians and one multiracial person. Participants got two doses of the Pfizer-BioNTech BNT162b2 vaccine (n=8) or two doses of the Moderna mRNA-1273 vaccine (n=2). Post-COVID blood samples from convalescent patients were collected a median of around 110 days after diagnosis, with a range of 35 to 161 days. Post-vaccine blood samples were collected a median of about 69 days after the second vaccine dose, ranging from about 12 to 250 days. Culture stimuli were overlapping spike peptide pools from SARS-CoV-2 and from the common cold coronaviruses HCoV-NL63, HCoV-OC43 and HCoV-229E. Control cultures used a CEFX viral epitope pool as positive control, an HIV-1 Nef peptide pool as negative control, or no peptide. The spike-specific CD4+ TCR repertoire was compared before and after mRNA vaccination in fewer than eleven COVID-19 convalescent patients and a handful of infection-naive healthy vaccine recipients. The research as a whole found: Of the vaccine-specific clones found in convalescent patients, nearly all (304 of 307) were mono-reactive for SARS-CoV-2 spike instead of being cross-reactive with common cold coronaviruses. Among the post-vaccine SARS-CoV-2-reactive clones in convalescent patients, a median roughly 85% showed up only after vaccination, which suggests vaccine-specific priming. An increase in the median number of SARS-CoV-2-reactive clonotypes from approximately 23 after infection to about 39 after vaccination was observed, but the change was not found to be significant. Relatively few convalescent patients were included in the study, and early timepoints after natural infection were not analyzed.

On this clonotype itself: No cognate antigen has been identified for it. The sample holds no much larger clone one base away, and base qualities are not on file.

Libraries were constructed by PCR. At the Johns Hopkins FTIC core, DNA from the cultured CD4+ T cells underwent TCR sequencing with the Oncomine TCR Beta short-read assay. The QIAamp micro DNA kit was used to extract genomic DNA from the cultured CD4+ T cells. The Oncomine TCR Beta libraries from cultured CD4+ T cells were pooled using unique dual indexes and then sequenced on an Illumina iSeq 100. As for the authors' bioinformatics: Non-productive sequences were removed, and CDR3s that did not start with C, did not end with F or W, or were shorter than 7 amino acids were discarded. The MANAFEST web application identified antigen-specific clonotypes by comparing peptide-stimulated wells against reference wells and other culture wells. To be called positive, a clone needed an FDR below 0.05, an odds ratio above 5, and a productive frequency above 0.1% in at least two of three replicate wells. Cross-reactive clonotypes were defined as significantly expanded in both SARS-CoV-2 spike wells and at least one common cold coronavirus spike condition. Levenshtein distances (stringdist) and unrooted phylogenetic trees (ape) in R version 3.6.1 were used to assess CDR3 homology. TCRdb itself trimmed the public reads at Q25 with fastp, ran MiXCR and retained productive beta chains. Rows are combined by CDR3 protein, so each entry shows the most common genes and DNA. TCRdb's processing, not the authors', yielded these V and J calls. The sample table lists roughly 16,000 distinct CDR3 sequences, 78% of them with a count of one. The top ten hold nearly 10% of the sample.

This sample's treatment or condition label indicates: roughly ten-day PBMC culture with coronavirus spike peptide pools or control peptides (ViraFEST assay). The ViraFEST assay was used in the study, in which antigen-specific T cells were expanded with peptide pools and expanded clonotypes were subsequently identified by TCR sequencing. Negative nucleocapsid antibody tests before and after vaccination confirmed that the healthy vaccine recipients had no prior SARS-CoV-2 infection. Each well held approximately 2 million PBMCs cultured in IMDM containing roughly 5% human AB serum and about 10 IU/ml IL-2, with about 9.1 ug/ml peptide pools added. Half of the culture medium was replaced with fresh IL-2-containing medium on days 3 and 7. After approximately 10 days of culture, CD4+ T cells were isolated by negative selection using the EasySep CD4+ T cell isolation kit. PBMCs were separated from whole blood using Ficoll-Paque Plus gradient centrifugation and then either used fresh or cryopreserved at -140C. Triplicate wells were generally used for each culture condition.

Ends trimmed: V by 0 bases, J by 5 bases; bases unmatched to a gene: 9. The cysteine opens and the phenylalanine closes a CDR3 of 16 amino acids. The read is trimmed to its CDR3 DNA, 48 bases read in frame from base 1. The germline V gene (reference sequence) yields SGHNT for CDR1 and YYREEE for CDR2. Source: CD4+ T cells from blood, cultured in vitro, taken after SARS-CoV-2 vaccination. This sequence uses TRBV5-4 and TRBJ2-5; 8 junctional bases match TRBD1. The receptor's source is a human donor who received a COVID-19 vaccine. The bases read TGTGCCAGCAGCTTGGTGGTTACAGGGGGACGTGAGACCCAGTACTTC. Translated, this gives CASSLVVTGGRETQYF.